Each of the 27 T cell receptor beta chains below was sequenced from the same sample in a study of blood T cell repertoires in COVID-19. The method was immunoSEQ multiplex PCR; TCRdb's version includes in-frame clones alone and lacks a portion of them. The sample has a few hundred thousand clones, approximately 90% seen once. The sequencing sample was made of PBMCs or T cells enriched from blood (not recorded which). These receptor sequences come from a young man who had recovered from COVID-19.

This chain joins TRBV9 and TRBJ2-7; 15 bases are a match to TRBD2. Germline V CDR1 and CDR2: SGDLS, YYNGEE. CDR3 length equals 18 residues. Trimming took 4 bases from V and 8 from J; bases not matched to a gene: 16. DNA for the CDR3: TGTGCCAGCAGCCCACCATCCCCCGGACTAGCGGGAGGGGAGAAGCAGTACTTC. Translation: CASSPPSPGLAGGEKQYF.

The chain joins TRBV7-2 to TRBJ2-7, with 9 bases matching TRBD1. The V gene end was trimmed by 3 bases and the J gene end by 3 bases; junction bases not matched to a gene: 0. The length of the CDR3 is 13 residues. The germline gives CDR1 SGHTA, CDR2 FQGNSA. The CDR3 DNA reads TGTGCCAGCAGCTTGACAGGGGGCTACGAGCAGTACTTC. Translating it yields CASSLTGGYEQYF.

J is TRBJ2-7 and V is TRBV25-1, with D maybe TRBD1 (7 bases). Trimming took 6 bases from V and 4 from J, leaving 19 bases between them. Germline V lookup: CDR1 MGHDK, CDR2 SYGVNS. The CDR3 loop spans 15 amino acids. CDR3 amino acids: CASRWDSRGLYEQYF. Written as DNA, the CDR3 is TGTGCCAGCAGGTGGGACTCGAGGGGGCTTTACGAGCAGTACTTC.

As concerns this clone: The sample contains more than one DNA sequence encoding this CDR3. The chain carries TRBV25-1 and TRBJ2-5, with TRBD2 as a possible D gene (7 bases). The CDR3 contains 14 residues. Trimming took off 3 bases at V and 0 bases at J, with 8 bases between the two ends. Germline CDR1 reads MGHDK; CDR2 reads SYGVNS. CDR3 sequence (DNA): TGTGCCAGCAGTGAGCGGGGGCACCAAGAGACCCAGTACTTC. The encoded protein is CASSERGHQETQYF.

The CDR3 nucleotides read TGTGCCAGCAGTTACTCTAGGCTAGCGGGCACCGGGGAGCTGTTTTTT. Its translation is CASSYSRLAGTGELFF. The J gene is TRBJ2-2, the V gene TRBV6-2 or TRBV6-3; 8 bases match TRBD2. The V segment lost 0 bases and the J segment 4 bases; nucleotides outside the gene matches: 4. Looked up from germline, CDR1 is MNHEY and CDR2 is SVGEGT. The CDR3 covers 16 residues.

This chain uses TRBV7-8 with TRBJ2-7, with 8 nucleotides matching TRBD2. CDR1 and CDR2 (germline): SGHVS, FQNEAQ. V dropped 1 base and J dropped 5; count of bases not matched to a gene: 10. There are 16 residues in the CDR3. The CDR3 DNA reads TGTGCCAGCAGCTTAGTCCCGTCGGGGGGGCGGGACGAGCAGTACTTC. Its translation is CASSLVPSGGRDEQYF.

This chain uses TRBV2 with TRBJ2-7, with TRBD1 as a possible D gene (5 bases). The CDR3 is 12 amino acids. Germline CDR1 is SNHLY and CDR2 is FYNNEI. Trimming shortened V by 6 bases and J by 3 bases, and 9 bases separated the two germline ends. In nucleotides, the CDR3 is TGTGCCAGCAGCAGGGAAGGCTACGAGCAGTACTTC. It yields the protein CASSREGYEQYF.

This clone occurred once. This rearrangement joins TRBV5-1 to TRBJ2-3; 9 bases map to TRBD2. The CDR3 consists of 16 residues. With V trimmed by 2 bases and J by 3 bases, 7 bases remained unmatched. Germline-derived CDR1 and CDR2 are SGHRS and YFSETQ. DNA of the CDR3: TGCGCCAGCAGCTTCAATAGCGGGGGAGGGACAGATACGCAGTATTTT. Translated, it gives CASSFNSGGGTDTQYF. The full variable domain, rest sourced from reference TRBV5-1 and TRBJ2-3, is KAGVTQTPRYLIKTRGQQVTLSCSPISGHRSVSWYQQTPGQGLQFLFEYFSETQRNKGNFPGRFSGRQFSNSRSEMNVSTLELGDSALYLCASSFNSGGGTDTQYFGPGTRLTVL.

This clone was found a few times. The chain recombines TRBV6-5 with TRBJ1-1; the match to TRBD1 covers 7 bases. Germline V lookup: CDR1 MNHEY, CDR2 SVGAGI. Losses at the gene ends were 4 bases for V and 7 bases for J; bases not matched to a gene: 9. This CDR3 has 14 amino acids. The CDR3 DNA reads as TGTGCCAGCAGTTCGTTTATAGGGGGCATTGAAGCTTTCTTT. It encodes CASSSFIGGIEAFF.

The V and J genes are TRBV29-1 and TRBJ2-7; 7 bases match TRBD1. The CDR3 consists of 15 residues. Germline loops: CDR1 SQVTM, CDR2 ANQGSEA. V lost 4 bases, J lost 0 bases, and 9 bases stayed unmatched. CDR3 DNA: TGCAGCGTTGTTTCCCCCGGGACAGTCTCCTACGAGCAGTACTTC. It translates to CSVVSPGTVSYEQYF.

CDR3 DNA sequence: TGTGCCAGCAGCCCAGGGAGGAATTATGGCTACACCTTC. Its translation is CASSPGRNYGYTF. The chain combines TRBV13 with TRBJ1-2, with D possibly being TRBD1 (5 bases). The V and J ends lost 5 bases and 5 bases respectively, with 12 bases between them. Germline values: CDR1 PRHDT, CDR2 FYEKMQ (reference sequence). The CDR3 loop spans 13 amino acids.

V gene TRBV2 combines with J gene TRBJ2-5; 8 bases agree with TRBD1. Per germline, CDR1 SNHLY and CDR2 FYNNEI. The ends lost 4 bases at V and 5 bases at J; junction bases unmatched: 15. The CDR3 length is 17 residues. CDR3 nucleotide sequence: TGTGCCAGCAGTGGACAGGGGCCGCGGGGAAGGCTTGAGACCCAGTACTTC. It yields the protein CASSGQGPRGRLETQYF.

The chain recombines TRBV5-1 with TRBJ2-3, with D hard to call. In germline, CDR1 is SGHRS, CDR2 YFSETQ. Between the trimmed V and J ends, which lost 0 bases and 0 bases, there was a span of 5 bases. The CDR3 sequence is 14 residues long. In nucleotides, the CDR3 is TGCGCCAGCAGCTTGGTTACAAGCACAGATACGCAGTATTTT. This translates into CASSLVTSTDTQYF.

This clone was detected a few times. The chain employs TRBV6-2 or TRBV6-3 and TRBJ1-5; D gene uncertain. Trimming stripped 2 bases from V and 4 bases from J, with 12 bases between. CDR1 and CDR2 from the germline V gene are MNHEY and SVGEGT. This CDR3 contains 15 residues. In DNA form, the CDR3 reads TGTGCCAGCAGTTACGAAGGCGGGGTGAATCAGCCCCAGCATTTT. Amino acid sequence: CASSYEGGVNQPQHF.

This chain links TRBV29-1 with TRBJ2-1; D remains unclear. Per germline, CDR1 SQVTM and CDR2 ANQGSEA. V was cut by 4 bases and J by 7 bases, with 20 bases left in between. The CDR3 sequence is 15 residues long. CDR3 nucleotides: TGCAGCGTTGCACCCTCCTTTTCGCGTTGGAATGAGCAGTTCTTC. Translating it yields CSVAPSFSRWNEQFF.

The chain couples TRBV6-5 to TRBJ1-5; TRBD1 is a possible D gene (6 bases). There are 15 residues in the CDR3. Trimming pared 2 bases from V and 7 bases from J, leaving 15 bases between. Germline V gives CDR1 MNHEY, CDR2 SVGAGI. Here the CDR3 DNA reads TGTGCCAGCAGTTACAAGGGAGGGGGGCAACAGCCCCAGCATTTT. Translation gives CASSYKGGGQQPQHF.

The V call is TRBV3-1 (or the pseudogene TRBV3-2), the J call TRBJ1-5; maybe TRBD1 (6 bases). The ends were cut back, 8 bases at V and 5 bases at J, with 10 bases in the middle. The CDR3 extends over 12 amino acids. Looked up from germline, CDR1 is LGHDT and CDR2 is YNNKEL (reference sequence). CDR3 coding DNA: TGTGCCAGCTCGGCAGGGGATCAGCCCCAGCATTTT. Encoded protein: CASSAGDQPQHF.

The chain couples TRBV19 to TRBJ1-5, with TRBD1 matching over 11 bases. J lost 6 bases, V lost 4 bases, and 2 bases had no gene match. Germline values: CDR1 LNHDA, CDR2 SQIVND (reference sequence). CDR3 size: 14 residues. The CDR3 here is CASSRTGGGQPQHF. The CDR3 DNA follows: TGTGCCAGTAGTAGGACAGGGGGCGGTCAGCCCCAGCATTTT.

The chain carries TRBV6-2 or TRBV6-3 and TRBJ1-4, with 7 positions matching TRBD1. The CDR3 is 13 residues long. With V trimmed by 5 bases and J by 4 bases, 1 base remained unmatched. Germline CDR1 and CDR2: MNHEY and SVGEGT. CDR3 coding DNA: TGTGCCAGCAGTGGGACAGTTAATGAAAAACTGTTTTTT. Residues: CASSGTVNEKLFF.

V gene TRBV11-2 combines with J gene TRBJ1-2; no definite D call. The CDR3 extends over 15 amino acids. CDR1 is SGHAT, CDR2 FQNNGV, per germline. Trimming cost V 3 bases and J 2 bases, with 13 bases left between them. CDR3 DNA sequence: TGTGCCAGCAGCTTTAATGGCGGCCCAAACTATGGCTACACCTTC. Amino acids: CASSFNGGPNYGYTF.

This chain uses TRBV7-2 with TRBJ2-7; the match to TRBD1 covers 10 bases. V was clipped by 1 base and J by 6 bases; unmatched bases: 9. CDR1 is SGHTA, CDR2 FQGNSA, per germline. There are 16 residues in the CDR3. The CDR3 loop reads CASSLVSGTGVGEQYF. Written as DNA, the CDR3 is TGTGCCAGCAGCTTAGTGTCCGGGACAGGGGTTGGCGAGCAGTACTTC.

The chain uses TRBV2 and TRBJ2-5; D is perhaps TRBD2 (6 bases). The germline V gene has CDR1 SNHLY and CDR2 FYNNEI. The CDR3 runs to 15 residues. V shed 7 bases and J shed 5 bases, with 20 bases lying between them. CDR3 loop: CASNPGPSAGETQYF. The CDR3 region has the DNA TGTGCCAGCAACCCCGGGCCCTCCGCGGGGGAGACCCAGTACTTC.

This clone is classed as medium-sized. The rearrangement joins TRBV5-1 to TRBJ1-1; 8 bases align to TRBD1. This CDR3 is built from 14 residues. Trimming cost V 5 bases and J 1 base; bases outside gene matches: 4. Germline-derived CDR1 and CDR2 are SGHRS and YFSETQ. The CDR3 loop is CASRRGQANTEAFF. The CDR3 DNA reads TGCGCCAGCAGACGGGGACAGGCGAACACTGAAGCTTTCTTT.

This chain links TRBV5-4 with TRBJ2-7, with TRBD1 matching over 7 bases. The ends lost 3 bases at V and 2 bases at J; junction bases unmatched: 5. The CDR3 runs to 14 residues. CDR1 and CDR2 (germline): SGHNT, YYREEE (reference sequence). The CDR3 reads CASSYGTEPYEQYF. DNA of the CDR3: TGTGCCAGCAGCTACGGGACAGAACCCTACGAGCAGTACTTC.

The genes are TRBV19 and TRBJ1-2, with 7 bases fitting TRBD1. The CDR3 has 14 amino acids. The ends lost 4 bases at V and 7 bases at J; junction bases unmatched: 9. Per germline, CDR1 LNHDA and CDR2 SQIVND (reference sequence). The CDR3, as DNA: TGTGCCAGTAGTACAGGGGGACTGATCCGTGGCTACACCTTC. Its translation is CASSTGGLIRGYTF.

The chain carries TRBV24-1 and TRBJ2-1, with TRBD1 matching 10 bases. The CDR3 is 17 amino acids. From germline, CDR1 is KGHDR and CDR2 SFDVKD. Losses at the gene ends were 2 bases for V and 4 bases for J; bases not matched to a gene: 7. CDR3 DNA sequence: TGTGCCACCAGTGATTCCCCGGGACAGGGGCTATACAATGAGCAGTTCTTC. As protein: CATSDSPGQGLYNEQFF.

The sample holds a few counts of this clone. This chain connects TRBV7-6 to TRBJ2-5, with 8 bases aligning to TRBD1. The ends lost 5 bases at V and 4 bases at J; junction bases unmatched: 9. The CDR3 runs to 15 residues. The germline gives CDR1 SGHVS, CDR2 FNYEAQ. The CDR3 DNA reads TGTGCCAGCAGCGCAGGACAGGGTCTTGGAGAGACCCAGTACTTC. Translated, it gives CASSAGQGLGETQYF.